Given below is one T cell receptor (beta chain) in context. Its antigen is currently unknown. As to treatment: some 19 received Ad26.COV2.S at low or high dose, single or two shots; 5 received placebo; per-sample allocation not given. Sampling took place 63 days after the first vaccine or placebo injection. Spike of the Wuhan-strain SARS-CoV-2 was expressed by an Ad26 vector, which formed the vaccine. The data stem from a study of Ad26.COV2.S vaccination and SARS-CoV-2 variants. Study-wide background: Donor had been placed in the Ad26.COV2.S arm of the COV1001 trial. Study results and caveats: Reportedly, after vaccination the spike-specific CD8+ and CD4+ T cell responses displayed substantial breadth.

TCRdb's copy holds only in-frame clones and misses some; the assay was immunoSEQ multiplex PCR. Of 290,000 or so clones in the sample, over 75% were seen once. The clonotype originates from a person between 18 and 59 years old who received the Ad26.COV2.S COVID-19 vaccine or a placebo. The sample here was peripheral blood, taken in a trial of Ad26.COV2.S vaccine versus placebo.

The CDR3 DNA reads as TGTGCCATCAGTGGGAGACAGGGCCGACCTGGAAACACCATATATTTT. Translated, it gives CAISGRQGRPGNTIYF. The V and J genes are TRBV10-3 and TRBJ1-3; 7 positions match TRBD1. With V trimmed by 4 bases and J by 2 bases, 8 bases remained unmatched. The CDR3 is made up of 16 amino acids. The V gene's germline CDR1 is ENHRY and CDR2 SYGVKD.